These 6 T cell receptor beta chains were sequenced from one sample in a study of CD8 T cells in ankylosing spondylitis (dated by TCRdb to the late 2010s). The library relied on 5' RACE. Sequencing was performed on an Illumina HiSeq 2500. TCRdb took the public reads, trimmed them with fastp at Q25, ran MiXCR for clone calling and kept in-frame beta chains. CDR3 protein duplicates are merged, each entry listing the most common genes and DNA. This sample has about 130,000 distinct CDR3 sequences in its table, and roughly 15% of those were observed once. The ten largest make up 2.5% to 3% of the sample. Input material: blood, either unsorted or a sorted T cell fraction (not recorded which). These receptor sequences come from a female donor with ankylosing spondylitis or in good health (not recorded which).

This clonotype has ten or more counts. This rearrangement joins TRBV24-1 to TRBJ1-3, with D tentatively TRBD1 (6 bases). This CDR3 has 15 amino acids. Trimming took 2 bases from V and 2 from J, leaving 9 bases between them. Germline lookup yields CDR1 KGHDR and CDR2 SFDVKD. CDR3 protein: CATSDSGTTGNTIYF. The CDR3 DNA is TGTGCCACCAGTGATTCCGGGACAACTGGAAACACCATATATTTT.

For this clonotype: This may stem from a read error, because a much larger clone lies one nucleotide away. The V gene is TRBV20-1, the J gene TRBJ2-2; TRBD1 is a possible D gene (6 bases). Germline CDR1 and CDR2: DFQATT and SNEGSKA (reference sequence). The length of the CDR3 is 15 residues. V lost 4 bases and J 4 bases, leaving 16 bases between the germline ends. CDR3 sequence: CSAISGQGCTGELFF. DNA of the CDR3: TGCAGTGCTATTTCAGGCCAGGGGTGCACCGGGGAGCTGTTTTTT.

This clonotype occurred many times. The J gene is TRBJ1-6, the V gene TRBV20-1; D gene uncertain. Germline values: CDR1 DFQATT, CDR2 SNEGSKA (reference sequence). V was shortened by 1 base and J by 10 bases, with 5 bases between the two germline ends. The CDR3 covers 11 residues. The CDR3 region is CSARADSPLHF. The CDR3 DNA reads TGCAGTGCTAGAGCGGACTCACCCCTCCACTTT.

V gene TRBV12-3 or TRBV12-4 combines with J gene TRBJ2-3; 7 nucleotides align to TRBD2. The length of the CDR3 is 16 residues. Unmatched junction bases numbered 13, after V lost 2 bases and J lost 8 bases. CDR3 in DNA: TGTGCCAGCAGTTTATGGGCTAGCGGCGCGTTTGGTACGCAGTATTTT. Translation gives CASSLWASGAFGTQYF.

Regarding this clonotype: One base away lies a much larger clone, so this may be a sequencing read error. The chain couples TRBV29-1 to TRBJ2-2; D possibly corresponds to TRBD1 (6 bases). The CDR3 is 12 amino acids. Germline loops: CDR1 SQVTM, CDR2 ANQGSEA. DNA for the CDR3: TGCAGCGTTGGGACAGCTACCGGGGAGCAGTTTTTT. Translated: CSVGTATGEQFF.

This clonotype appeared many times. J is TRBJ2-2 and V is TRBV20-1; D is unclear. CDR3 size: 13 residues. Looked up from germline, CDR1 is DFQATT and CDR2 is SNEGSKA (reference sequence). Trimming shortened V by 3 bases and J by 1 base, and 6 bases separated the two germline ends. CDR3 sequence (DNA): TGCAGTGCTAGCCCGTGGAACACCGGGGAGCTGTTTTTT. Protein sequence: CSASPWNTGELFF.